Below, 8 T cell receptor beta chains from the same sample are listed, as sequenced in a study of T cell responses to AZD1222 COVID-19 vaccine. Profiling relied on immunoSEQ multiplex PCR, and the TCRdb table lists in-frame clones only, not all of them. The repertoire holds approximately 100,000 clones, with about 90% as singletons. Sequenced here: peripheral blood, sampled on day 0 of AZD1222 vaccination. The receptor source for this set is an adult in good health.

This sequence joins TRBV19 and TRBJ2-7; the D is unclear. The germline V and J ends were trimmed by 8 bases and 2 bases, with 13 bases remaining between them. The CDR3 sequence is 13 residues long. Germline values: CDR1 LNHDA, CDR2 SQIVND (reference sequence). CDR3 nucleotides: TGTGCCAGTGGTTGGACCGACACCTACGAGCAGTACTTC. Translated: CASGWTDTYEQYF.

V gene TRBV2 combines with J gene TRBJ2-5; D is possibly TRBD1 or TRBD2 (6 bases each). Germline V gene lookup returns CDR1 SNHLY and CDR2 FYNNEI. V was pared by 4 bases and J by 4 bases, with 10 bases between. The CDR3 length is 13 residues. Written as DNA, the CDR3 is TGTGCCAGCAGTGCGGAGGGGGGAGAGACCCAGTACTTC. It is translated as CASSAEGGETQYF.

The chain couples TRBV7-9 to TRBJ2-1; D may match TRBD1 or TRBD2 (5 bases each). Germline V lookup: CDR1 SEHNR, CDR2 FQNEAQ (reference sequence). Trimming took off 4 bases at V and 4 bases at J, with 17 bases between the two ends. This CDR3 has 16 amino acids. The DNA for the CDR3 is TGTGCCAGCAGCTCCCGAGATTCGGGGCCTTACAATGAGCAGTTCTTC. Translation gives CASSSRDSGPYNEQFF.

The V call is TRBV18, the J call TRBJ1-4; D perhaps matches TRBD1 (5 bases). The CDR3 is 14 amino acids. Germline V gene data show CDR1 as KGHSH and CDR2 as LQKENI. Trimming removed 5 bases at V and 5 bases at J, with 12 bases between. CDR3 region: CASSGGTENEKLFF. DNA of the CDR3: TGTGCCAGCTCAGGGGGGACGGAAAATGAAAAACTGTTTTTT.

The chain recombines TRBV5-1 with TRBJ2-1, with 7 bases lining up with TRBD1. V lost 3 bases, J lost 5 bases, and 2 bases stayed unmatched. Germline lookup yields CDR1 SGHRS and CDR2 YFSETQ. This CDR3 contains 13 residues. This CDR3 reads CASSWDRNNEQFF. CDR3 bases: TGCGCCAGCAGCTGGGACAGAAACAATGAGCAGTTCTTC.

The rearrangement joins TRBV6-5 to TRBJ1-1; no clear D. Germline V lookup: CDR1 MNHEY, CDR2 SVGAGI. Trimming stripped 5 bases from V and 3 bases from J, with 13 bases between. The CDR3 sequence is 14 residues long. CDR3 in amino acids: CASSRRRQYTEAFF. The CDR3, as DNA: TGTGCCAGCAGTAGACGCCGGCAGTACACTGAAGCTTTCTTT.

The CDR3 here is CASSYARDIANSPLHF. DNA for the CDR3: TGTGCCAGCAGTTACGCCCGGGATATCGCTAATTCACCCCTCCACTTT. The J gene is TRBJ1-6, the V gene TRBV6-5; D gene ambiguous. This CDR3 contains 16 residues. The V gene lost 2 bases and the J gene lost 6 bases, with 14 bases spanning the gap. Per germline, CDR1 MNHEY and CDR2 SVGAGI.

V and J are TRBV28 and TRBJ2-1, with 9 nucleotides matching TRBD2. The CDR3 is made up of 17 amino acids. With V trimmed by 4 bases and J by 3 bases, 10 bases remained unmatched. Germline CDR1 is MDHEN and CDR2 is SYDVKM. CDR3 sequence reads: CASSSRRSGGDYNEQFF. The CDR3 DNA follows: TGTGCCAGCAGTTCCCGCCGTAGCGGGGGAGACTACAATGAGCAGTTCTTC.